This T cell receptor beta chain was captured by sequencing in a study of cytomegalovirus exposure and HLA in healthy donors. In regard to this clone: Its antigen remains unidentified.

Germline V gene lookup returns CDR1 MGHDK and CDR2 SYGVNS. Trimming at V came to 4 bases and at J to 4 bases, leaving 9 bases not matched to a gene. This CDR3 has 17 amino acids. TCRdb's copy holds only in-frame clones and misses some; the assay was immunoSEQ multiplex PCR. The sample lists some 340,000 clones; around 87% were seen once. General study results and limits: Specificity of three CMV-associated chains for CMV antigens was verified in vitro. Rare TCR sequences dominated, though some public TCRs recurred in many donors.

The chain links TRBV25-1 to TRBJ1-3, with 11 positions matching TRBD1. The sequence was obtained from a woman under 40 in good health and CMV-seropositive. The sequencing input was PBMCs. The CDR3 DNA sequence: TGTGCCAGCAGTGGGGGACAGGGGGTGGCAGGAGGAAACACCATATATTTT. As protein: CASSGGQGVAGGNTIYF.